Listed below are T cell receptor beta chains from one sample, sequenced in a study of cytomegalovirus exposure and HLA in healthy donors. Sequenced by immunoSEQ multiplex PCR; TCRdb stores in-frame clones only, minus some. The repertoire holds fewer than 85,000 clones, with under 80% as singletons. The sequencing input was PBMCs. The receptors here all came from a male donor in good health and CMV-seropositive. Both conserved end residues are part of each CDR3. A D gene is named only where the DNA matches it firmly. Some rows have no size entry. The others give once, few or many, or a class for an expanded clone.

j_call d_call v_call clone_size cdr3_nt cdr3_aa
TRBJ2-1 NA TRBV6-4 NA TGTGCCAGCAGTGGTTGGGGCATCTACAATGAGCAGTTCTTC CASSGWGIYNEQFF
TRBJ1-1 TRBD1 TRBV7-9 few TGTGCCAGCAGCTTAGGGGACAGGGCAGACACTGAAGCTTTCTTT CASSLGDRADTEAFF
TRBJ2-3 NA TRBV7-8 NA TGTGCCAGCACCCTGGGGCGGGGTCGGAGCACAGATACGCAGTATTTT CASTLGRGRSTDTQYF
TRBJ2-2 NA TRBV6-1 NA TGTGCCAGCAAGCCGAGGAGGAACACCGGGGAGCTGTTTTTT CASKPRRNTGELFF
TRBJ1-3 NA TRBV5-1 NA TGCGCCAGCAGCTTCGGCCGGGGTTCTGGAAACACCATATATTTT CASSFGRGSGNTIYF
TRBJ2-6 TRBD2 TRBV18 NA TGTGCCAGCTCACCTACATGGGAGGGAGGCTCTGGGGCCAACGTCCTGACTTTC CASSPTWEGGSGANVLTF
TRBJ2-7 NA TRBV9 NA TGTGCCAGCAGCGTAGAGGGGTACGAGCAGTACTTC CASSVEGYEQYF
TRBJ2-5 NA TRBV7-3 once TGTGCCAGCAGCTTAAAGGGGGAGACCCAGTACTTC CASSLKGETQYF
TRBJ2-3 NA TRBV6-5 NA TGTGCCAGCACCCTAGGGGGTGGAGGAGATACGCAGTATTTT CASTLGGGGDTQYF
TRBJ2-7 TRBD2 TRBV28 NA TGTGCCAGCAGTTTCGCGGGGGTGGATTCCGAGCAGTACTTC CASSFAGVDSEQYF
TRBJ1-1 TRBD1 TRBV10-1 NA TGCGCCACCATATTACAGGGGATGAACACTGAAGCTTTCTTT CATILQGMNTEAFF
TRBJ2-7 TRBD2 TRBV5-4 NA TGTGCCAGCAGCCTCGGGACTAGCGGGGTGGGAACTCCCGAGCAGTACTTC CASSLGTSGVGTPEQYF
TRBJ2-7 NA TRBV19 NA TGTGCCAGTAGTTTGGAGGGCTACGAGCAGTACTTC CASSLEGYEQYF
TRBJ1-1 TRBD1 TRBV7-9 NA TGTGCCAGCAGTTCCAAGGACAGGTCTAGGACTGAAGCTTTCTTT CASSSKDRSRTEAFF
TRBJ2-7 TRBD2 TRBV9 few TGTGCCAGCAGCGTAGGTTCTAGCGGAACCTACGAGCAGTACTTC CASSVGSSGTYEQYF
TRBJ2-2 TRBD2 TRBV11-2 NA TGTGCCAGCAGCTTATCTCTAGCGGGGAGCACCGGGGAGCTGTTTTTT CASSLSLAGSTGELFF
TRBJ2-1 TRBD2 TRBV11-2 few TGTGCCAGCAGCTTCCGGGTGGGAGCGGGGGGGCCGAATGAGCAGTTCTTC CASSFRVGAGGPNEQFF
TRBJ1-4 NA TRBV6-6 few TGTGCCAGCAGGAGTGAAAAACTGTTTTTT CASRSEKLFF
TRBJ2-1 TRBD2 TRBV7-7 NA TGTGCCAGCAGCCCGACTAGCGGGAGTACTGAGCAGTTCTTC CASSPTSGSTEQFF
TRBJ1-1 TRBD1 TRBV27 NA TGTGCCAGCAGTTCCCCCGGGACAGGGGGCATGAACACTGAAGCTTTCTTT CASSSPGTGGMNTEAFF
TRBJ2-2 TRBD1 TRBV5-1 NA TGCGCCAGCAGCTTGGGACAGGGGGTCACCGGGGAGCTGTTTTTT CASSLGQGVTGELFF
TRBJ2-4 NA TRBV6-5 NA TGTGCCAGCAGTTACTCGACAGGCAGCTTGGGTGGGATTCAGTACTTC CASSYSTGSLGGIQYF
TRBJ2-5 NA TRBV7-8 once TGTGCCAGCAGCTTGGGGAGACAAGAGACCCAGTACTTC CASSLGRQETQYF
TRBJ2-7 TRBD2 TRBV9 NA TGTGCCAGCAGCCCGGATAGCGGGGGGTATTCCTACGAGCAGTACTTC CASSPDSGGYSYEQYF
TRBJ2-5 NA TRBV7-3 NA TGTGCCAGCAGCGCGAGCGGTGGCGTCCAAGAGACCCAGTACTTC CASSASGGVQETQYF
TRBJ2-7 TRBD1 TRBV28 NA TGTGCCAGCAGTTTTGGCGGGGACAGGAGCTTCCTAAGCAACGAGCAGTACTTC CASSFGGDRSFLSNEQYF